This entry lists 2 T cell receptor beta chains sequenced from one sample in a study of shared clonotypes between healthy human individuals. Produced via immunoSEQ multiplex PCR; TCRdb's table is partial and in-frame only. Among some 1,900,000 clones listed, about 95% were seen once. Terminally differentiated effector memory CD45RA+ cells were excluded by CCR7 positive selection of CD45RO-negative cells. The sample consisted of naive CD8+ T cells sorted from blood. These receptors were taken from a man younger than 35 in good health.

DNA of the CDR3: TGTGCCAGCGCATCCTTCGGGGATGAGCAGTTCTTC. Its translation: CASASFGDEQFF. The chain recombines TRBV21-1 with TRBJ2-1; the table's TRBD2 call for D was not verified on the DNA. TRBV21-1 is recorded as a pseudogene. The CDR3 has 12 amino acids.

The chain employs TRBV13 and TRBJ2-1; possibly TRBD1 for D (5 bases). The length of the CDR3 is 14 residues. CDR1 and CDR2 (germline): PRHDT, FYEKMQ (reference sequence). V lost 5 bases and J lost 5, with 13 bases in between. Written as DNA, the CDR3 is TGTGCCAGCAGCATTCAGACAGTGGACAATGAGCAGTTCTTC. Protein: CASSIQTVDNEQFF.